A single sample is the source of the 20 T cell receptor beta chains below, sequenced in a study of cytomegalovirus exposure and HLA in healthy donors. The table came from immunoSEQ multiplex PCR; TCRdb's copy has only in-frame clones and leaves some out. This sample has about 250,000 clones, with less than 90% found just once. Sequencing was done on a sample of PBMCs. The receptors here all came from a man younger than 35 in good health and CMV-seropositive.

This clone was found once. This sequence joins TRBV13 and TRBJ2-7; the match to TRBD2 covers 9 bases. The V and J ends lost 5 bases and 3 bases, in that order; junction bases with no gene match: 8. The germline gives CDR1 PRHDT, CDR2 FYEKMQ (reference sequence). The CDR3 is made up of 15 amino acids. CDR3 nucleotide sequence: TGTGCCAGCAGCCCCAGGCTAGCGGGATTCTACGAGCAGTACTTC. Protein product: CASSPRLAGFYEQYF.

This chain connects TRBV7-2 to TRBJ2-7; 9 bases match TRBD2. Germline V gene sequence: CDR1 SGHTA, CDR2 FQGNSA. CDR3 length: 13 residues. V trimming: 5 bases; J trimming: 4 bases; junction bases outside the gene matches: 3. CDR3 sequence reads: CASSVSGSYEQYF. DNA for the CDR3: TGTGCCAGCAGCGTTAGCGGGAGTTACGAGCAGTACTTC.

V usage is TRBV28 and J usage is TRBJ1-2; 7 nucleotides align to TRBD1. J was trimmed by 4 bases and V by 2 bases; bases with no gene match: 4. CDR1 and CDR2 (germline): MDHEN, SYDVKM. The CDR3 spans 14 residues. The CDR3 spells CASSLGTDLYGYTF. DNA for the CDR3: TGTGCCAGCAGTTTAGGGACAGACCTCTATGGCTACACCTTC.

This clone appeared once. The V and J genes are TRBV6-5 and TRBJ2-3, with D possibly matching TRBD1 (5 bases). The CDR3 has 13 residues. The germline V and J ends were trimmed by 2 bases and 5 bases, with 8 bases remaining between them. Germline-derived CDR1 and CDR2 are MNHEY and SVGAGI. The CDR3 nucleotides are TGTGCCAGCAGTTACACCCAGGGAGATACGCAGTATTTT. Translating it yields CASSYTQGDTQYF.

The chain carries TRBV18 and TRBJ1-2; a possible D gene is TRBD1 (5 bases). V lost 2 bases to trimming and J lost 8 bases, with 15 bases between them. Germline V gene lookup returns CDR1 KGHSH and CDR2 LQKENI. This CDR3 spans 14 amino acids. The CDR3 here is CASSPGDGGGGYTF. In nucleotides, the CDR3 is TGTGCCAGCTCACCAGGCGACGGGGGGGGAGGCTACACCTTC.

This sequence joins TRBV9 and TRBJ2-3; D perhaps matches TRBD1 (6 bases). V was cut by 0 bases and J by 2 bases, with 10 bases left in between. The CDR3 loop spans 15 amino acids. The germline V gene encodes CDR1 SGDLS and CDR2 YYNGEE. This CDR3 reads CASSVGRTDTDTQYF. DNA for the CDR3: TGTGCCAGCAGCGTAGGCCGGACAGACACAGATACGCAGTATTTT.

This chain connects TRBV2 to TRBJ1-1, with 7 positions matching TRBD1. J gave up 1 base and V 7 bases, and 6 bases lay outside the gene matches. The CDR3 has 14 amino acids. The germline V gene encodes CDR1 SNHLY and CDR2 FYNNEI. The DNA of the CDR3 is TGTGCCAGCAAGCCAGGGGGGGAGAACACTGAAGCTTTCTTT. It codes for CASKPGGENTEAFF.

V usage is TRBV28 and J usage is TRBJ1-5; D unresolved. The CDR3 is made up of 14 amino acids. V gave up 8 bases and J gave up 5 bases, with 16 bases separating them. Germline CDR1 and CDR2: MDHEN and SYDVKM. Here the CDR3 reads CASVRNSPHQPQHF. Written as DNA, the CDR3 is TGTGCCAGCGTCAGGAACTCTCCCCATCAGCCCCAGCATTTT.

CDR3 bases: TGCGCCAGCAGCCAAACGCTAGCGGGAGTGTACAATGAGCAGTTCTTC. Protein product: CASSQTLAGVYNEQFF. This rearrangement joins TRBV4-1 to TRBJ2-1; 10 bases are a match to TRBD2. Trimming at V came to 2 bases and at J to 4 bases, leaving 5 bases not matched to a gene. Germline CDR1 is MGHRA and CDR2 is YSYEKL. This CDR3 has 16 residues.

The DNA for the CDR3 is TGTGCCAGCAGCGTAGCCACGGTCAACACCGGGGAGCTGTTTTTT. This sequence encodes CASSVATVNTGELFF. This chain joins TRBV9 and TRBJ2-2; D is unclear. Trimming removed 0 bases from V and 2 bases from J, with 8 bases in between. From germline, CDR1 is SGDLS and CDR2 YYNGEE. CDR3 length: 15 amino acids.

This clone turned up a few times. The V and J genes are TRBV18 and TRBJ1-5, with 9 positions matching TRBD1. Germline CDR1 is KGHSH and CDR2 is LQKENI. J gave up 0 bases and V 3 bases, and 3 bases lay outside the gene matches. CDR3 length: 16 residues. The CDR3 spells CASSPGQGYSNQPQHF. DNA for the CDR3: TGTGCCAGCTCACCGGGACAGGGCTATAGCAATCAGCCCCAGCATTTT.

The rearrangement uses TRBV7-3 and TRBJ2-1; possibly TRBD2 for D (6 bases). This CDR3 comprises 15 residues. Germline V gives CDR1 SGHTA, CDR2 FQGTGA. V was cut by 5 bases and J by 7 bases, with 18 bases left in between. The CDR3 sequence is CASSPSDYRGNEQFF. CDR3 nucleotides: TGTGCCAGCAGCCCTTCGGACTACCGGGGGAATGAGCAGTTCTTC.

The chain couples TRBV27 to TRBJ2-7, with 9 bases aligning to TRBD1. V dropped 5 bases and J dropped 3; count of bases not matched to a gene: 5. CDR3 length equals 14 residues. In germline, CDR1 is MNHEY, CDR2 SMNVEV (reference sequence). The CDR3 region has the DNA TGTGCCAGCAGTCCGACAGGGGGGCGCTACGAGCAGTACTTC. It translates to CASSPTGGRYEQYF.

The rearrangement joins TRBV11-3 to TRBJ1-5; tentatively, D is TRBD1 (6 bases). This CDR3 is 15 amino acids long. The V gene's germline CDR1 is SGHNT and CDR2 YENEEA. The ends were cut back, 0 bases at V and 10 bases at J, with 16 bases in the middle. The CDR3 loop is CASSLDRVGAFPQHF. The CDR3, as DNA: TGTGCCAGCAGCTTAGATCGCGTGGGGGCCTTTCCCCAGCATTTT.

The chain joins TRBV9 to TRBJ2-2; weak D call: TRBD2 (5 bases). Germline assignment: CDR1 SGDLS and CDR2 YYNGEE. This CDR3 has 16 amino acids. The V gene lost 4 bases and the J gene lost 3 bases, with 16 bases spanning the gap. The CDR3: CASSPGVLAHTGELFF. The CDR3 nucleotides read TGTGCCAGCAGCCCCGGAGTCCTAGCCCACACCGGGGAGCTGTTTTTT.

The chain couples TRBV19 to TRBJ1-5; 9 bases align to TRBD1. CDR1 is LNHDA and CDR2 is SQIVND in the germline V gene (reference sequence). After removal of 4 bases from V and 9 bases from J, the junction contained 13 bases not matched to a gene. This CDR3 is built from 16 residues. In DNA, the CDR3 is TGTGCCAGTAGTACAACCGGGACAGGGAGGCGCTGGCCCCAGCATTTT. Translating gives CASSTTGTGRRWPQHF.

The J gene is TRBJ2-4, the V gene TRBV6-5; possibly TRBD1 or TRBD2 for D (6 bases each). The CDR3 has 14 residues. V lost 6 bases, J lost 7 bases, and 16 bases lay in between. The germline gives CDR1 MNHEY, CDR2 SVGAGI. CDR3 in DNA: TGTGCCAGCAGCTCACCGAGGGGGGTCAACATTCAGTACTTC. As protein: CASSSPRGVNIQYF.

The chain has TRBV28 and TRBJ1-4; no clear D. Trimming left V 3 bases short and J 5 bases short, with 19 bases between. The CDR3 is 17 amino acids. Germline V CDR1 and CDR2: MDHEN, SYDVKM. The CDR3 DNA follows: TGTGCCAGCAGTTTTTTATCTCTGCCCCTCGGGAATGAAAAACTGTTTTTT. Translating gives CASSFLSLPLGNEKLFF.

The rearrangement uses TRBV4-3 and TRBJ1-2; D is undetermined. Germline values: CDR1 LGHNA, CDR2 YSLEER. Trimming removed 3 bases at V and 4 bases at J, with 15 bases between. The CDR3 covers 15 residues. The CDR3 region is CASSQERTWGYGYTF. In DNA form, the CDR3 reads TGCGCCAGCAGCCAGGAACGGACCTGGGGCTATGGCTACACCTTC.

This sequence joins TRBV19 and TRBJ1-2, with D perhaps matching TRBD1 (6 bases). V lost 8 bases, J lost 8 bases, and 18 bases lay in between. Per the germline V gene, CDR1 is LNHDA and CDR2 is SQIVND (reference sequence). This CDR3 has 13 residues. CDR3 in amino acids: CASSISGAHGYTF. The CDR3 bases are TGTGCCAGTTCTATATCAGGGGCGCACGGCTACACCTTC.